The 26 T cell receptor beta chains in this list originate from one sample, sequenced in a study of control samples from healthy donors and cancer patients. Profiling relied on immunoSEQ multiplex PCR, and the TCRdb table lists in-frame clones only, not all of them. This table holds about 140,000 clones, 85% to 95% found once. Sequences were obtained from blood. The receptor set was obtained from a man aged 40-49 years in good health.

About this clone: The same CDR3 is also encoded by other DNA sequences in this sample. The chain links TRBV24-1 to TRBJ2-7; D gene uncertain. Germline V lookup: CDR1 KGHDR, CDR2 SFDVKD. V was pared by 2 bases and J by 4 bases, with 2 bases between. The CDR3 runs to 11 residues. The CDR3 nucleotides read TGTGCCACCAGTGATTCATACGAGCAGTACTTC. It is translated as CATSDSYEQYF.

The chain joins TRBV5-1 to TRBJ2-3; 7 bases map to TRBD1. V was clipped by 4 bases and J by 1 base; unmatched bases: 3. This CDR3 contains 14 residues. In germline, CDR1 is SGHRS, CDR2 YFSETQ. CDR3 coding DNA: TGCGCCAGCAGCCTAGGGACAGGCACAGATACGCAGTATTTT. It specifies CASSLGTGTDTQYF.

This clone was observed once. The CDR3 DNA reads as TGTGCCAGCAGCTTGTGGACAGGACCCTACGAGCAGTACTTC. It specifies CASSLWTGPYEQYF. The gene calls are TRBV7-2 and TRBJ2-7; 7 positions match TRBD1. The germline V gene has CDR1 SGHTA and CDR2 FQGNSA. This CDR3 is 14 amino acids long. The V segment lost 3 bases and the J segment 2 bases; nucleotides outside the gene matches: 4. The full variable domain, completed using reference TRBV7-2 and TRBJ2-7, is GAGVSQSPSNKVTEKGKDVELRCDPISGHTALYWYRQSLGQGLEFLIYFQGNSAPDKSGLPSDRFSAERTGGSVSTLTIQRTQQEDSAVYLCASSLWTGPYEQYFGPGTRLTVT.

This clone was seen only once. This chain connects TRBV7-2 to TRBJ2-3; 9 bases fit TRBD2. There are 15 residues in the CDR3. Trimming at V came to 3 bases and at J to 7 bases, leaving 8 bases not matched to a gene. The germline gives CDR1 SGHTA, CDR2 FQGNSA. CDR3 sequence: CASSFPAGGQHTQYF. In nucleotides, the CDR3 is TGTGCCAGCAGCTTCCCGGCGGGGGGGCAGCATACGCAGTATTTT.

CDR3 bases: TGTGCCAGCAGCTTTGGACAGGGGGCAAGAAACACCATATATTTT. Amino acids: CASSFGQGARNTIYF. The chain combines TRBV13 with TRBJ1-3, with 11 bases matching TRBD1. CDR3 length: 15 amino acids. The trim removed 3 bases at V and 5 bases at J, leaving 3 bases unmatched. Germline V gives CDR1 PRHDT, CDR2 FYEKMQ (reference sequence).

This sequence joins TRBV6-5 and TRBJ1-6; D is perhaps TRBD1 (5 bases). In germline, CDR1 is MNHEY, CDR2 SVGAGI. The CDR3 is 13 amino acids. V dropped 3 bases and J dropped 7 bases, with 7 bases sitting between them. CDR3 nucleotide sequence: TGTGCCAGCAGTTATGACAGCAATTCACCCCTCCACTTT. This codes for CASSYDSNSPLHF.

This sequence joins TRBV5-6 and TRBJ1-2, with 7 bases identical to TRBD1. The V and J ends lost 1 base and 4 bases, in that order; junction bases with no gene match: 10. Per germline, CDR1 SGHDT and CDR2 YYEEEE. The CDR3 length is 16 residues. The CDR3 bases are TGTGCCAGCAGCTTGATTACCGGGACAGCTACCTATGGCTACACCTTC. This sequence encodes CASSLITGTATYGYTF.

This chain links TRBV11-1 with TRBJ1-2; D unresolved. Trimming stripped 2 bases from V and 7 bases from J, with 11 bases between. This CDR3 has 13 residues. The V gene's germline CDR1 is SGHAT and CDR2 FQDESV (reference sequence). The CDR3 DNA sequence: TGTGCCAGCAGCTTACGGGGAGGCGGTGGCTACACCTTC. Encoded protein: CASSLRGGGGYTF.

The chain links TRBV10-3 to TRBJ1-1; possibly TRBD1 for D (5 bases). The CDR3 consists of 13 residues. The V and J ends lost 3 bases and 2 bases respectively, with 7 bases between them. Germline loops: CDR1 ENHRY, CDR2 SYGVKD. The CDR3, as DNA: TGTGCCATCAGTGACAGGGTAAACACTGAAGCTTTCTTT. Its protein product is CAISDRVNTEAFF.

V is TRBV25-1 and J is TRBJ1-1; 8 positions match TRBD1. The germline V gene encodes CDR1 MGHDK and CDR2 SYGVNS. The ends lost 2 bases at V and 2 bases at J; junction bases unmatched: 1. The CDR3 runs 14 residues. The CDR3 loop is CASSEGTGNTEAFF. As DNA, the CDR3 is TGTGCCAGCAGTGAAGGGACAGGTAACACTGAAGCTTTCTTT. The complete variable domain, with remaining parts taken from reference TRBV25-1 and TRBJ1-1, reads EADIYQTPRYLVIGTGKKITLECSQTMGHDKMYWYQQDPGMELHLIHYSYGVNSTEKGDLSSESTVSRIRTEHFPLTLESARPSHTSQYLCASSEGTGNTEAFFGQGTRLTVV.

The genes are TRBV28 and TRBJ1-3; tentatively, D is TRBD1 (6 bases). V shed 3 bases and J shed 2 bases, with 8 bases lying between them. This CDR3 contains 14 residues. CDR1 MDHEN and CDR2 SYDVKM come from the germline V gene. The CDR3 DNA is TGTGCCAGCAGTTTGCCAGGGGCTGGAAACACCATATATTTT. As protein: CASSLPGAGNTIYF.

This clone was picked up one time. The rearrangement joins TRBV7-8 to TRBJ1-4, with D perhaps matching TRBD1 (6 bases). Trimming stripped 1 base from V and 4 bases from J, with 19 bases between. The CDR3 is made up of 18 amino acids. CDR1 is SGHVS and CDR2 is FQNEAQ in the germline V gene. The CDR3 nucleotides are TGTGCCAGCAGCTTAGGTCGGAGGGGGGCAGCCTATAATGAAAAACTGTTTTTT. This encodes CASSLGRRGAAYNEKLFF.

V is TRBV5-6 and J is TRBJ1-1; TRBD1 matches 7 bases. V was pared by 3 bases and J by 4 bases, with 6 bases of the junction left unmatched. This CDR3 spans 14 amino acids. CDR1 SGHDT and CDR2 YYEEEE come from the germline V gene. CDR3 sequence: CASSSRQGGTEAFF. The CDR3 DNA reads as TGTGCCAGCAGCTCGAGACAGGGCGGCACTGAAGCTTTCTTT.

Notes on this clone: An end of the junction differs from the germline gene, which may be a read error. The chain has TRBV28 and TRBJ2-7, with 8 bases matching TRBD1. Germline CDR1 reads MDHEN; CDR2 reads SYDVKM. The length of the CDR3 is 12 residues. CDR3: CASSTLTGGPHF. CDR3 in DNA: TGTGCCAGCAGTACCCTCACAGGGGGGCCTCACTTC. Using reference TRBV28 and TRBJ2-7 for the parts outside the CDR3, the full variable domain is DVKVTQSSRYLVKRTGEKVFLECVQDMDHENMFWYRQDPGLGLRLIYFSYDVKMKEKGDIPEGYSVSREKKERFSLILESASTNQTSMYLCASSTLTGGPHFGPGTRLTVT.

CDR3 amino acids: CASSDNREVWEDTQYF. The CDR3 DNA reads TGTGCCAGTAGTGACAACAGGGAGGTTTGGGAAGATACGCAGTATTTT. V gene TRBV19 combines with J gene TRBJ2-3, with D perhaps matching TRBD1 or TRBD2 (6 bases each). Germline V gives CDR1 LNHDA, CDR2 SQIVND (reference sequence). The length of the CDR3 is 16 residues. V lost 5 bases, J lost 5 bases, and 20 bases lay in between.

The rearrangement uses TRBV4-1 and TRBJ2-7; 10 positions match TRBD2. J was trimmed by 4 bases and V by 5 bases; bases with no gene match: 5. The V gene's germline CDR1 is MGHRA and CDR2 YSYEKL. This CDR3 comprises 14 residues. CDR3 region: CASSSRLAGYEQYF. In DNA form, the CDR3 reads TGCGCCAGCAGCTCACGACTAGCGGGTTACGAGCAGTACTTC.

This sequence joins TRBV18 and TRBJ1-5; D gene uncertain. The CDR3 length is 14 residues. CDR1 is KGHSH and CDR2 is LQKENI in the germline V gene. V dropped 6 bases and J dropped 0 bases, with 9 bases sitting between them. CDR3 coding DNA: TGTGCCAGCTCCGAGTCGGGTAGCAATCAGCCCCAGCATTTT. Amino acid sequence: CASSESGSNQPQHF.

The chain recombines TRBV11-2 with TRBJ1-1, with a weak D call TRBD1 (6 bases). V lost 4 bases to trimming and J lost 1 base, with 13 bases between them. The CDR3 runs 15 residues. CDR1 SGHAT and CDR2 FQNNGV come from the germline V gene. This CDR3 reads CASSSRGYSNTEAFF. The CDR3 DNA reads TGTGCCAGCAGCTCAAGGGGGTATTCGAACACTGAAGCTTTCTTT.

V is TRBV4-2 and J is TRBJ2-7; 8 nucleotides line up with TRBD2. The CDR3 has 15 residues. The germline gives CDR1 LGHNA, CDR2 YNFKEQ. J lost 4 bases, V lost 3 bases, and 8 bases had no gene match. CDR3 sequence: CASSHPSSGDYEQYF. For the CDR3, the DNA is TGTGCCAGCAGCCACCCTAGTAGCGGGGATTACGAGCAGTACTTC.

CDR3: CASSDITGNTIYF. The CDR3 DNA reads TGTGCCAGCTCGGACATTACCGGAAACACCATATATTTT. The chain uses TRBV19 and TRBJ1-3; a possible D gene is TRBD1 (5 bases). Germline-derived CDR1 and CDR2 are LNHDA and SQIVND (reference sequence). The V end lost 9 bases, the J end lost 4 bases, and 13 bases lay between the germline ends. There are 13 residues in the CDR3.

This chain links TRBV15 with TRBJ2-2; a weak D match, TRBD1 (7 bases). This CDR3 comprises 15 residues. The germline CDR1 and CDR2 sequences are LNHNV and YYDKDF (reference sequence). V lost 8 bases and J lost 0, with 13 bases in between. CDR3 in amino acids: CATEGGTANTGELFF. CDR3 DNA: TGTGCCACCGAGGGCGGGACAGCGAACACCGGGGAGCTGTTTTTT.

V and J are TRBV18 and TRBJ1-1; no clear D. V was shortened by 2 bases and J by 1 base, with 8 bases between the two germline ends. CDR3 length: 14 amino acids. Per the germline V gene, CDR1 is KGHSH and CDR2 is LQKENI. CDR3 nucleotide sequence: TGTGCCAGCTCACCAAATAATCGGAACACTGAAGCTTTCTTT. Translation: CASSPNNRNTEAFF.

The chain links TRBV18 to TRBJ1-2; D gene ambiguous. With 0 bases removed from V and 6 bases from J, the gap between germline ends came to 11 bases. CDR1 KGHSH and CDR2 LQKENI come from the germline V gene. The CDR3 is 14 amino acids. CDR3 sequence reads: CASSPPSRVDGYTF. The CDR3 coding sequence is TGTGCCAGCTCACCACCGTCAAGGGTGGATGGCTACACCTTC.

This clone was seen just once. The chain couples TRBV7-8 to TRBJ2-5, with a tentative D call TRBD1 (6 bases). Germline V lookup: CDR1 SGHVS, CDR2 FQNEAQ. The CDR3 contains 15 residues. V was cut by 5 bases and J by 2 bases, with 15 bases left in between. In DNA form, the CDR3 reads TGTGCCAGCAGCCCCTATGACAGGCAACAAGAGACCCAGTACTTC. Translated: CASSPYDRQQETQYF.

V is TRBV19 and J is TRBJ2-6; a weak D match, TRBD1 (5 bases). CDR3 length: 16 amino acids. The V gene's germline CDR1 is LNHDA and CDR2 SQIVND (reference sequence). Trimming cost V 7 bases and J 0 bases, with 13 bases left between them. The CDR3 coding sequence is TGTGCCAGTACCCTTGACAGTTACTCTGGGGCCAACGTCCTGACTTTC. Its protein product is CASTLDSYSGANVLTF.

The V and J genes are TRBV27 and TRBJ2-7, with D perhaps TRBD1 or TRBD2 (6 bases each). The CDR3 sequence is 15 residues long. The V end was cut by 3 bases, the J end by 5 bases, with 17 bases between. Germline V CDR1 and CDR2: MNHEY, SMNVEV (reference sequence). CDR3 nucleotide sequence: TGTGCCAGCAGTTTCGGTCGGGGGCGCGGTAACGAGCAGTACTTC. Protein: CASSFGRGRGNEQYF.